This T cell receptor beta chain was documented in a study of neurological immune-mediated disorders. The cDNA came from 5'RACE, which used 10-nucleotide random UMIs. TCRdb reprocessed the 5' RACE reads with MiXCR, giving one entry per CDR3 protein. The sample shows some 25,000 distinct CDR3 sequences, roughly 13% of them seen only once. Judged by abundance, this clonotype is medium-sized. The antigen remains unidentified. Points from the study as a whole: The absence of any CDR3 amino acid sequence shared by expanded clones across subjects suggests that repertoires were private in all groups. The greatest degree of TCR clonal expansion was observed in HTLV-1-associated myelopathy, with the lowest in multiple sclerosis, below that of healthy controls.

Time point in this sample: technical triplicate 1. Use was made of 1 million CD4+ or CD8+ T cells in sorted libraries. This receptor was obtained from a female donor with HTLV-1-associated myelopathy (HAM/TSP). Sequencing used CD4+ T cells from blood.

Here the CDR3 DNA reads TGCAGTGCCACTTCTCACAGGGGGGACACTGAAGCTTTCTTT. It yields the protein CSATSHRGDTEAFF. J is TRBJ1-1 and V is TRBV20-1, with 8 bases fitting TRBD1. The junction had 9 bases not matched to a gene; V was cut back by 6 bases and J by 3 bases. Per the germline V gene, CDR1 is DFQATT and CDR2 is SNEGSKA (reference sequence). This CDR3 comprises 14 residues.